The clone carrying this T cell receptor (beta chain) was recorded once. V lost 2 bases and J lost 7, with 15 bases in between. Germline values: CDR1 LNHDA, CDR2 SQIVND (reference sequence). This CDR3 region has 14 residues. As processed by the authors: From reference gene primer amplification, estimates of nucleated cell counts were derived. Data came from immunoSEQ multiplex PCR; TCRdb stores just in-frame clones and leaves some out. The V and J calls and clone size come from that table; D and trimming were worked out from the DNA. The table has under 200,000 clones, around 90% seen once; the top ten hold approximately 5.5%. This entry is derived from a study of blood T cell repertoires in COVID-19. As for the study in general: Sites in the United States, Italy and Spain provided acute and convalescent COVID-19 samples. In each case, the material was cDNA or gDNA derived from T cells, B-cell-depleted T cells, or PBMCs.

Sequenced sample: peripheral blood. The source is a man aged 35-49 years with active or convalescent COVID-19. The V call is TRBV19, the J call TRBJ2-7; possibly TRBD2 for D (5 bases). In nucleotides, the CDR3 is TGTGCCAGTAGTATACAAACCGGAGGTTGGGAGCAGTACTTC. Translation gives CASSIQTGGWEQYF.